This T cell receptor beta chain was sequenced during a study of blood T cell repertoires in COVID-19. Study details: Samples taken during acute and convalescent COVID-19 were collected in the United States, Italy and Spain. From T cells, B-cell-depleted T cells, or PBMCs came the material, which was cDNA or gDNA.

V lost 5 bases to trimming and J lost 5 bases; unmatched junction nucleotides: 7. Germline assignment: CDR1 PRHDT and CDR2 FYEKMQ (reference sequence). This CDR3 has 14 residues. Source study methods: Reference gene primer amplification yielded estimated nucleated cell counts. The assay was immunoSEQ multiplex PCR, and TCRdb's table has in-frame clones only and misses some. V, J and clone size are those of that table, while D and trimming were read from the DNA. The sample holds 100,000 to 150,000 clones, approximately 83% seen once. Sequencing input: peripheral blood. The chain uses TRBV13 and TRBJ2-7; 9 bases agree with TRBD1. The TCR was taken from a woman aged 80 or older with acute or convalescent COVID-19. The CDR3 nucleotides read TGTGCCAGCAGCACCCGCGGGACAGGGAACGAGCAGTACGTC. Protein: CASSTRGTGNEQYV.